Detailed here is one T cell receptor (beta chain). What it binds is unknown. The data stem from a study of cytomegalovirus exposure and HLA in healthy donors. General study results and limits: Reports showed the classifier diagnosing cytomegalovirus status with high specificity and sensitivity. A later analysis found first-cohort TCR clusters tended to co-occur in the 100 to 150 validation repertoires. Most TCRs appeared rarely, but some public TCRs recurred in many donors.

Germline-derived CDR1 and CDR2 are SQVTM and ANQGSEA. Trimming pared 1 base from V and 1 base from J, leaving 12 bases between. This CDR3 has 15 amino acids. Assay used: immunoSEQ multiplex PCR; TCRdb lists only in-frame clones, some missing. The sample holds 130,000 or so clones, 89% seen once. Material for sequencing was PBMCs. This sequence joins TRBV29-1 and TRBJ2-3; the D gene is possibly TRBD1 (5 bases). The TCR originated in a woman in her late teens or twenties in good health and CMV-seropositive. The CDR3 nucleotides are TGCAGCGTTGAAGGGGGCTACAGAGGCACAGATACGCAGTATTTT. This sequence encodes CSVEGGYRGTDTQYF.